The 28 T cell receptor beta chains in this list originate from one sample, sequenced in a study of beta chain features in type 1 diabetes. Regarding the study as a whole: Moderately but significantly shorter TCRB CDR3s were found in Type 1 diabetes patients in all four CD4+ subsets.

The antigens for these receptors are not known. The entirety of the isolated RNA underwent reverse transcription, so expressed TCRB transcripts were sequenced. Only in-frame clones appear in the TCRdb table, and some are missing; sequencing was by immunoSEQ multiplex PCR. The sample records about 370,000 clones, around 10% being singletons. The sequenced sample consisted of central memory CD4+ T cells from blood. The receptors stem from a young man with type 1 diabetes.

This clone was seen a handful of times. The J gene is TRBJ2-3, the V gene TRBV7-2; the D gene is possibly TRBD2 (6 bases). The ends were cut back, 4 bases at V and 2 bases at J, with 10 bases in the middle. Looked up from germline, CDR1 is SGHTA and CDR2 is FQGNSA. The CDR3 is 14 residues long. The CDR3 DNA reads as TGTGCCAGCAGCTCGGACTATTTCACAGATACGCAGTATTTT. It codes for CASSSDYFTDTQYF. The full variable domain, in which reference TRBV7-2 and TRBJ2-3 provide the parts outside the CDR3, is GAGVSQSPSNKVTEKGKDVELRCDPISGHTALYWYRQSLGQGLEFLIYFQGNSAPDKSGLPSDRFSAERTGGSVSTLTIQRTQQEDSAVYLCASSSDYFTDTQYFGPGTRLTVL.

This clone was observed a few times. The rearrangement uses TRBV4-3 and TRBJ2-2, with D hard to call. Germline CDR1 is LGHNA and CDR2 is YSLEER. The CDR3 runs to 18 residues. With 0 bases removed from V and 1 base from J, the gap between germline ends came to 15 bases. The DNA of the CDR3 is TGCGCCAGCAGCCAAGAATCCGGACGTAGACTGAACACCGGGGAGCTGTTTTTT. This encodes CASSQESGRRLNTGELFF.

On this clone itself: A read error is the likely source, as a far larger clone sits one nucleotide away. This sequence joins TRBV5-4 and TRBJ2-2; TRBD2 agrees at 9 bases. J was trimmed by 7 bases and V by 0 bases; bases with no gene match: 4. This CDR3 contains 15 residues. Germline V gene data show CDR1 as SGHNT and CDR2 as YYREEE (reference sequence). CDR3 in DNA: TGTGCCAGCAGCTTGGGTGCGGGAGGGAGCGGGGAGCTGTTTTTT. Translation gives CASSLGAGGSGELFF.

This clone was found a few times. The genes are TRBV19 and TRBJ2-2; D is perhaps TRBD1 (5 bases). The CDR3 has 13 amino acids. V was clipped by 2 bases and J by 6 bases, with 7 bases between them. CDR1 LNHDA and CDR2 SQIVND come from the germline V gene (reference sequence). As DNA, the CDR3 is TGTGCCAGTAGTATAAGGGGCTCCGGGGAGCTGTTTTTT. Amino acids: CASSIRGSGELFF.

The J gene is TRBJ2-5, the V gene TRBV5-4, with 10 bases matching TRBD1. Germline V gene sequence: CDR1 SGHNT, CDR2 YYREEE (reference sequence). The CDR3 covers 14 residues. V was pared by 4 bases and J by 3 bases, with 3 bases of the junction left unmatched. The CDR3 sequence: CASSPGQGKETQYF. The CDR3 coding sequence is TGTGCCAGCAGCCCGGGACAGGGGAAAGAGACCCAGTACTTC.

The chain employs TRBV5-1 and TRBJ1-2, with 7 bases identical to TRBD1. This CDR3 comprises 16 residues. J was trimmed by 7 bases and V by 4 bases; bases with no gene match: 16. CDR1 is SGHRS, CDR2 YFSETQ, per germline. The CDR3, as DNA: TGCGCCAGCAGCCCTGGGGGGTCGACAGGGCGGGGTGGCTACACCTTC. It yields the protein CASSPGGSTGRGGYTF.

This clone was seen a few times. The chain recombines TRBV25-1 with TRBJ1-4; 9 nucleotides agree with TRBD1. The CDR3 is made up of 13 amino acids. Germline CDR1 reads MGHDK; CDR2 reads SYGVNS. Trimming cost V 7 bases and J 6 bases; bases outside gene matches: 3. CDR3 loop: CASIRDRDEKLFF. CDR3 sequence (DNA): TGTGCCAGCATTCGGGACAGGGATGAAAAACTGTTTTTT.

The chain joins TRBV11-2 to TRBJ2-2; D uncertain. The CDR3 loop spans 14 amino acids. V lost 4 bases and J 6 bases, leaving 12 bases between the germline ends. Germline-derived CDR1 and CDR2 are SGHAT and FQNNGV. The CDR3 DNA reads as TGTGCCAGCAGCTCAACCCCGGTTGCCGGGGAGCTGTTTTTT. Amino acid sequence: CASSSTPVAGELFF.

This chain uses TRBV28 with TRBJ2-7; D perhaps matches TRBD1 (6 bases). V lost 5 bases and J 4 bases, leaving 9 bases between the germline ends. This CDR3 has 12 amino acids. CDR1 and CDR2 (germline): MDHEN, SYDVKM. The CDR3 sequence is CASSKGGYEQYF. In nucleotides, the CDR3 is TGTGCCAGCAGTAAAGGGGGATACGAGCAGTACTTC.

This clone occurred a few times. The chain carries TRBV6-1 and TRBJ2-5, with a possible D match to TRBD2 (5 bases). The germline gives CDR1 MNHNS, CDR2 SASEGT. Trimming stripped 6 bases from V and 2 bases from J, with 16 bases between. The CDR3 runs to 15 residues. CDR3 in DNA: TGTGCCAGCAGAAACCGACAACGCGGGCAAGAGACCCAGTACTTC. Translating it yields CASRNRQRGQETQYF.

This clone occurred many times. The chain joins TRBV18 to TRBJ2-7; 10 nucleotides align to TRBD2. The CDR3 consists of 16 residues. V was clipped by 3 bases and J by 2 bases; unmatched bases: 7. Germline values: CDR1 KGHSH, CDR2 LQKENI. CDR3 in amino acids: CASSPRPSGSAYEQYF. Here the CDR3 DNA reads TGTGCCAGCTCACCCCGCCCTAGCGGGAGCGCCTACGAGCAGTACTTC.

The chain links TRBV30 to TRBJ2-5; 16 bases fit TRBD2. Germline lookup yields CDR1 GTSNPN and CDR2 SVGIG (reference sequence). V shed 4 bases, J shed 5 bases, and the junction held 16 bases outside the gene matches. CDR3 length: 19 amino acids. This chain's CDR3 is CAWTGPGLAGGPSGETQYF. The CDR3 DNA follows: TGTGCCTGGACAGGTCCGGGACTAGCGGGAGGGCCCTCTGGGGAGACCCAGTACTTC. Filled out from reference TRBV30 and TRBJ2-5, the complete variable domain reads SQTIHQWPATLVQPVGSPLSLECTVEGTSNPNLYWYRQAAGRGLQLLFYSVGIGQISSEVPQNLSASRPQDRQFILSSKKLLLSDSGFYLCAWTGPGLAGGPSGETQYFGPGTRLLVL.

This clone has a handful of counts. The chain carries TRBV19 and TRBJ2-1; unclear D gene. Germline V gives CDR1 LNHDA, CDR2 SQIVND (reference sequence). CDR3 length: 14 residues. V was trimmed by 1 base and J by 4 bases, leaving 8 bases between them. CDR3 bases: TGTGCCAGTAGTATAGCCCACAGATACAATGAGCAGTTCTTC. It codes for CASSIAHRYNEQFF.

The gene calls are TRBV19 and TRBJ2-1; D may be TRBD1 or TRBD2 (7 bases each). Germline CDR1 reads LNHDA; CDR2 reads SQIVND (reference sequence). The V end lost 6 bases, the J end lost 3 bases, and 15 bases lay between the germline ends. This CDR3 has 15 residues. CDR3 DNA sequence: TGTGCCAGTAGCCGCCGGGGGGACAGCTACAATGAGCAGTTCTTC. The encoded protein is CASSRRGDSYNEQFF. Drawing the rest from reference TRBV19 and TRBJ2-1, the complete variable domain is DGGITQSPKYLFRKEGQNVTLSCEQNLNHDAMYWYRQDPGQGLRLIYYSQIVNDFQKGDIAEGYSVSREKKESFPLTVTSAQKNPTAFYLCASSRRGDSYNEQFFGPGTRLTVL.

A few counts support this clone. CDR3 region: CSVDSWEGVRETQYF. The CDR3 DNA is TGCAGCGTTGATTCGTGGGAGGGCGTGAGAGAGACCCAGTACTTC. This rearrangement joins TRBV29-1 to TRBJ2-5; 7 bases agree with TRBD2. Germline V lookup: CDR1 SQVTM, CDR2 ANQGSEA. The length of the CDR3 is 15 residues. V gave up 3 bases and J gave up 4 bases; unmatched junction bases: 11.

This chain links TRBV27 with TRBJ2-7; D gene ambiguous. Germline V gene lookup returns CDR1 MNHEY and CDR2 SMNVEV (reference sequence). V lost 5 bases and J 7 bases, leaving 18 bases between the germline ends. This CDR3 comprises 14 residues. The CDR3 loop is CASSPTVRKTEQYF. The CDR3 DNA reads TGTGCCAGCAGTCCCACTGTTCGGAAGACAGAGCAGTACTTC.

This clone was counted between two and nine times. The chain employs TRBV28 and TRBJ2-1; D is possibly TRBD1 (6 bases). The CDR3 totals 13 residues. The V gene's germline CDR1 is MDHEN and CDR2 SYDVKM. Deletions cut 2 bases from V and 6 bases from J, with 8 bases between. CDR3 sequence: CASSLNRVNEQFF. The CDR3 DNA sequence: TGTGCCAGCAGTTTAAACAGGGTCAATGAGCAGTTCTTC.

CDR3 sequence: CASSPEGYEQYF. CDR3 in DNA: TGTGCCAGCAGCCCGGAAGGCTACGAGCAGTACTTC. This chain uses TRBV6-5 with TRBJ2-7; D remains ambiguous. CDR1 MNHEY and CDR2 SVGAGI come from the germline V gene. Trimming removed 6 bases at V and 3 bases at J, with 9 bases between. CDR3 size: 12 residues.

The rearrangement joins TRBV12-5 to TRBJ2-3, with a tentative D call TRBD2 (6 bases). CDR1 LGHNT and CDR2 FRNRAP come from the germline V gene. The CDR3 is 14 amino acids. Trimming took 3 bases from V and 0 from J, leaving 7 bases between them. The CDR3 region is CASGFGGSTDTQYF. The CDR3 DNA sequence: TGTGCTAGTGGTTTTGGAGGGAGCACAGATACGCAGTATTTT. The full variable domain, rest sourced from reference TRBV12-5 and TRBJ2-3, is DARVTQTPRHKVTEMGQEVTMRCQPILGHNTVFWYRQTMMQGLELLAYFRNRAPLDDSGMPKDRFSAEMPDATLATLKIQPSEPRDSAVYFCASGFGGSTDTQYFGPGTRLTVL.

The chain carries TRBV11-2 and TRBJ2-5, with 9 nucleotides matching TRBD1. The length of the CDR3 is 13 residues. From germline, CDR1 is SGHAT and CDR2 FQNNGV. The V and J ends lost 9 bases and 4 bases, in that order; junction bases with no gene match: 6. The CDR3 loop is CASDRGYRETQYF. The CDR3 nucleotides read TGTGCCAGTGACAGGGGGTATAGAGAGACCCAGTACTTC.

The chain uses TRBV18 and TRBJ1-4; TRBD1 is a possible D gene (5 bases). There are 14 residues in the CDR3. Trimming left V 6 bases short and J 4 bases short, with 12 bases between. Looked up from germline, CDR1 is KGHSH and CDR2 is LQKENI. CDR3 sequence: CASSPTANNEKLFF. The CDR3 bases are TGTGCCAGCTCGCCGACAGCGAATAATGAAAAACTGTTTTTT.

With regard to this clone: A clone one base away is much larger, so this may be a read error. The chain has TRBV6-1 and TRBJ2-3; no firm D call. Between the trimmed V and J ends, which lost 5 bases and 6 bases, there was a span of 6 bases. The CDR3 consists of 11 residues. Germline CDR1 and CDR2: MNHNS and SASEGT. CDR3 nucleotide sequence: TGTGCCAGCAGTTACGCGGATACGCAGTATTTT. As protein: CASSYADTQYF.

J is TRBJ2-5 and V is TRBV7-2, with D perhaps matching TRBD2 (6 bases). This CDR3 has 14 amino acids. The germline V gene has CDR1 SGHTA and CDR2 FQGNSA. V lost 4 bases and J 5 bases, leaving 14 bases between the germline ends. The DNA of the CDR3 is TGTGCCAGCAGCTCCCAGGAGGGGAGGGAGACCCAGTACTTC. Encoded protein: CASSSQEGRETQYF.

V usage is TRBV5-1 and J usage is TRBJ2-5, with TRBD1 matching over 12 bases. With 3 bases clipped from V and 4 bases from J, the junction kept 1 base outside the gene matches. Germline V gives CDR1 SGHRS, CDR2 YFSETQ. CDR3 length: 14 amino acids. CDR3 DNA: TGCGCCAGCAGCTGGGGACAGGGGGCAGAGACCCAGTACTTC. Encoded protein: CASSWGQGAETQYF.

V gene TRBV19 combines with J gene TRBJ2-4, with TRBD1 matching over 8 bases. The germline V gene encodes CDR1 LNHDA and CDR2 SQIVND (reference sequence). The CDR3 is made up of 14 amino acids. Trimming cost V 1 base and J 7 bases; bases outside gene matches: 3. Written as DNA, the CDR3 is TGTGCCAGTAGTATAGGGACAGGGTTCAACATTCAGTACTTC. This encodes CASSIGTGFNIQYF.

This rearrangement joins TRBV2 to TRBJ2-3, with D possibly called TRBD1 or TRBD2 (5 bases each). Trimming removed 4 bases from V and 5 bases from J, with 13 bases in between. The germline V gene encodes CDR1 SNHLY and CDR2 FYNNEI. This CDR3 region has 14 residues. The CDR3 bases are TGTGCCAGCAGTGTAACCCAGGGAGAAGATACGCAGTATTTT. Translated, it gives CASSVTQGEDTQYF.

The V gene is TRBV6-5, the J gene TRBJ2-7, with 9 bases identical to TRBD1. This CDR3 comprises 15 residues. J gave up 3 bases and V 6 bases, and 9 bases lay outside the gene matches. CDR1 and CDR2 (germline): MNHEY, SVGAGI. The DNA for the CDR3 is TGTGCCAGCAGCCGCGACCGGGACAGGGACTACGAGCAGTACTTC. Residues: CASSRDRDRDYEQYF.

The V gene is TRBV27, the J gene TRBJ1-3; D not certain. The CDR3 is 13 residues long. The V end lost 6 bases, the J end lost 0 bases, and 6 bases lay between the germline ends. Germline V lookup: CDR1 MNHEY, CDR2 SMNVEV (reference sequence). CDR3 protein: CASRDYSGNTIYF. CDR3 bases: TGTGCCAGCAGGGATTACTCTGGAAACACCATATATTTT.